Sequencing of this T cell receptor (beta chain) was carried out in a study of T cell repertoires in cytomegalovirus infection. One entry per CDR3 protein, called by TCRdb with MiXCR from the reads. The table has more than 400,000 distinct CDR3 sequences, about 26% seen once. The CDR3 contains 14 residues. Germline loops: CDR1 SGHNT, CDR2 YENEEA. Trimming cost V 3 bases and J 8 bases, with 13 bases left between them. This clonotype was seen only a few times. Material: PBMCs. The chain recombines TRBV11-3 with TRBJ1-4, with D tentatively TRBD1 (5 bases). The source of this sequence is a human donor in good health (CMV status not recorded). Some clones in this sample may be carry-over from other donors' samples. The CDR3 DNA follows: TGTGCCAGCAGCTTGAGGGGTGTAGGCGAAAAACTGTTTTTT. Translation: CASSLRGVGEKLFF.